This TCR beta chain was observed in a study of blood T cell repertoires in COVID-19. CDR1 and CDR2 from the germline V gene are LNHDA and SQIVND (reference sequence). The V segment lost 4 bases and the J segment 4 bases; nucleotides outside the gene matches: 14. The CDR3 has 18 amino acids. The data were produced by immunoSEQ multiplex PCR, yet TCRdb's version contains in-frame clones alone and is incomplete. Of 150,000 to 200,000 clones in the sample, about nine tenths were seen once. The chain links TRBV19 to TRBJ1-5, with TRBD1 identical over 9 bases. This receptor was identified in a man in his 70s with active or convalescent COVID-19. The sample consisted of peripheral blood. CDR3 sequence: CASSTGTGKNEGNQPQHF. The CDR3 bases are TGTGCCAGTAGTACCGGGACAGGGAAAAACGAGGGAAATCAGCCCCAGCATTTT. The whole variable domain, filled in from reference TRBV19 and TRBJ1-5, reads DGGITQSPKYLFRKEGQNVTLSCEQNLNHDAMYWYRQDPGQGLRLIYYSQIVNDFQKGDIAEGYSVSREKKESFPLTVTSAQKNPTAFYLCASSTGTGKNEGNQPQHFGDGTRLSIL.